Reported below is one T cell receptor beta chain. This sample stems from a study of technical replicates of blood from a few donors. Germline values: CDR1 ENHRY, CDR2 SYGVKD. The CDR3 sequence is 14 residues long. The V end was cut by 5 bases, the J end by 6 bases, with 15 bases between. Profiling relied on immunoSEQ multiplex PCR, and the TCRdb table lists in-frame clones only, not all of them. Found here are about 81,000 clones, under 97% of them singletons; the top ten hold roughly 0.36%. The source is a human donor in good health. Material for sequencing was T cells isolated from PBMCs. The chain carries TRBV10-3 and TRBJ2-3, with D possibly matching TRBD1 (5 bases). CDR3 residues: CAISSGMAVDTQYF. CDR3 DNA sequence: TGTGCCATCAGTTCAGGGATGGCGGTCGATACGCAGTATTTT.